This is a list of T cell receptor beta chains from one sample in a study of CD8 T cells in Susac syndrome. TCRdb re-analysed the immunoSEQ multiplex PCR reads in MiXCR, keeping a single row per CDR3 protein. The sample has 130,000 to 150,000 distinct CDR3 sequences; 94% are singletons. The sample was CD8+ T cells from PBMCs. Every receptor here comes from a human donor in good health. Both conserved end residues are part of each CDR3. Fields, in order: J gene, V gene, D gene, clone size, CDR3 length, CDR3 DNA, CDR3 protein. D genes are given only for firm matches. Where a row states a size, it is once, few, many or the class of an expanded clone; other rows omit it.

>TRBJ2-7|TRBV20-1|TRBD1|NA|13
TGCAGTGCGGGGGGGACAGGGCGATACGAGCAGTACTTC
CSAGGTGRYEQYF
>TRBJ2-7|TRBV20-1|TRBD1|NA|13
TGCAGTGCTAGGGGACAGGGAGCCTACGAGCAGTACTTC
CSARGQGAYEQYF
>TRBJ2-7|TRBV29-1|NA|NA|13
TGCAGCGTTGAATCAACAGGTGGCTACGAGCAGTACTTC
CSVESTGGYEQYF
>TRBJ2-2|TRBV13|NA|NA|14
TGTGCCAGCAGCTTACGATCCAACACCGGGGAGCTGTTTTTT
CASSLRSNTGELFF
>TRBJ2-3|TRBV30|NA|NA|17
TGTGCCTCCCACCTAAACGGGCCGCTACAACCCACAGATACGCAGTATTTT
CASHLNGPLQPTDTQYF
>TRBJ2-5|TRBV25-1|NA|NA|13
TGTGCCAGCAGCGAGGGACGGGGAGAGACCCAGTACTTC
CASSEGRGETQYF
>TRBJ2-7|TRBV3-1|NA|once|17
TGTGCCAGCAGCCAAGAGTATGGCTCAGGTCCCTCCTACGAGCAGTACTTC
CASSQEYGSGPSYEQYF
>TRBJ2-7|TRBV9|TRBD2|NA|15
TGTGCCAGCAGCTATGGAGGGACTAGCGGATACGAGCAGTACTTC
CASSYGGTSGYEQYF
>TRBJ2-1|TRBV7-2|NA|NA|16
TGTGCCAGCAGCTCCCTAGTACCCCCCTTCTACAATGAGCAGTTCTTC
CASSSLVPPFYNEQFF
>TRBJ1-5|TRBV27|NA|NA|11
TGTGCCAGCAACCCCCATCAGCCCCAGCATTTT
CASNPHQPQHF
>TRBJ2-7|TRBV20-1|NA|NA|14
TGCAGTGCTAGTCCTCGGGGGATTGGCTACGAGCAGTACTTC
CSASPRGIGYEQYF
>TRBJ2-7|TRBV20-1|TRBD2|NA|16
TGCAGTGCTAGAGATTATAAGACTAGCGGGAGCTACGAGCAGTACTTC
CSARDYKTSGSYEQYF
>TRBJ2-7|TRBV11-2|NA|NA|16
TGTGCCAGCAGCCCCACACCGGGGCAGCACCTCTACGAGCAGTACTTC
CASSPTPGQHLYEQYF
>TRBJ2-7|TRBV7-9|TRBD1|NA|13
TGTGCCAGCAGCACACAGGGGGCGCGGGAGCAGTACTTC
CASSTQGAREQYF
>TRBJ2-5|TRBV6-6|NA|NA|11
TGTGCCAGCATGCAGGGACAGACCCAGTACTTC
CASMQGQTQYF
>TRBJ2-7|TRBV11-2|NA|once|14
TGTGCCAGCAGCTTAGGAGGGTTCAGCTACGAGCAGTACTTC
CASSLGGFSYEQYF
>TRBJ2-1|TRBV5-6|NA|NA|15
TGTGCCAGCAGCTTGGGGGAGGCTCACTACAATGAGCAGTTCTTC
CASSLGEAHYNEQFF
>TRBJ2-1|TRBV28|NA|NA|11
TGTGCCAGCAGTTTTACCCATGAGCAGTTCTTC
CASSFTHEQFF
>TRBJ2-1|TRBV6-5|TRBD2|NA|15
TGTGCCAGCAGTTTGAAGCGGGGCCTCTACAATGAGCAGTTCTTC
CASSLKRGLYNEQFF
>TRBJ2-3|TRBV6-2/TRBV6-3|NA|NA|16
TGTGCCAGCAGCCCTATGATGGGACCAGCCACAGATACGCAGTATTTT
CASSPMMGPATDTQYF
>TRBJ1-1|TRBV27|TRBD1|NA|16
TGTGCCAGCAGTTCTTACCCGGGACAGGGCGAAGGCGAAGCTTTCTTT
CASSSYPGQGEGEAFF
>TRBJ2-7|TRBV7-9|NA|NA|15
TGTGCCAGCAGCTTAGAACTCGGTCCGACCTACGAGCAGTACTTC
CASSLELGPTYEQYF
>TRBJ2-7|TRBV20-1|TRBD2|NA|14
TGCAGTGCTAGGACTAGCCGGAGAGTCTACGAGCAGTACTTC
CSARTSRRVYEQYF
>TRBJ2-7|TRBV28|TRBD2|NA|17
TGTGCCAGCAGTTTACCCACGACTAGCGGGGGGGCAGGCGAGCAGTACTTC
CASSLPTTSGGAGEQYF
>TRBJ1-5|TRBV7-8|NA|NA|15
TGTGCCAGCAGCCCCGGGACGGTTAGCAATCAGCCCCAGCATTTT
CASSPGTVSNQPQHF
>TRBJ1-1|TRBV7-8|NA|NA|13
TGTGCCAGCAGCCCAGGGACAAGCACTGAAGCTTTCTTT
CASSPGTSTEAFF
>TRBJ2-7|TRBV5-6|TRBD1|NA|17
TGTGCCAGCAGCTTGGGTCTTGACAGGGAAGTTCCCTACGAGCAGTACTTC
CASSLGLDREVPYEQYF
>TRBJ2-3|TRBV5-7|NA|NA|16
TGTGCCAGCAGCTATGTCGTTCGGAGTAGCACAGATACGCAGTATTTT
CASSYVVRSSTDTQYF
>TRBJ2-6|TRBV28|NA|NA|14
TGTGCCAGCAGACTGCAGCTCGGGGCCAACGTCCTGACTTTC
CASRLQLGANVLTF
>TRBJ2-1|TRBV20-1|TRBD2|NA|16
TGCAGTGCTAGAGATCGGGGGACTAGCGGCCACAATGAGCAGTTCTTC
CSARDRGTSGHNEQFF
>TRBJ2-1|TRBV4-3|NA|NA|16
TGCGCCAGCAGCCAACGCCGGGACTTGTCCTACAATGAGCAGTTCTTC
CASSQRRDLSYNEQFF
>TRBJ2-3|TRBV4-3|TRBD2|NA|17
TGCGCCAGCAGCCAAGATAAGGTAGCGGGAACCACAGATACGCAGTATTTT
CASSQDKVAGTTDTQYF
>TRBJ2-5|TRBV4-1|TRBD1|NA|16
TGCGCCAGCAGCCAAGCCGGGACAGGGGGCGCCGAGACCCAGTACTTC
CASSQAGTGGAETQYF
>TRBJ2-5|TRBV7-3|TRBD2|NA|15
TGTGCCAGCAGCCCGACTAGCGGGAGAGGAGAGACCCAGTACTTC
CASSPTSGRGETQYF
>TRBJ1-2|TRBV29-1|NA|NA|13
TGCAGCGTTGAAACAGGACCTGTCGAGGGCTACACCTTC
CSVETGPVEGYTF
>TRBJ2-1|TRBV30|TRBD2|NA|16
TGTGCCTGGAGTGTGGGGGTAGCGGGGCTCTACAATGAGCAGTTCTTC
CAWSVGVAGLYNEQFF
>TRBJ1-1|TRBV30|NA|NA|12
TGTGCCTGGAGAACAGGGCCCACTGAAGCTTTCTTT
CAWRTGPTEAFF
>TRBJ1-2|TRBV24-1|NA|once|11
TGTGCCACCGCGGCCAGATATGGCTACACCTTC
CATAARYGYTF
>TRBJ2-3|TRBV7-9|TRBD2|NA|15
TGTGCCAGCAGTTTCCTAGCGGGGGGCACAGATACGCAGTATTTT
CASSFLAGGTDTQYF
>TRBJ2-3|TRBV12-3/TRBV12-4|TRBD1|NA|14
TGTGCCAGCAGTCAGGACAGGGGCACAGATACGCAGTATTTT
CASSQDRGTDTQYF
>TRBJ2-1|TRBV11-2|TRBD2|few|15
TGTGCCAGCAGCCCAGTGGTAGCGGGAGAGTTTGAGCAGTTCTTC
CASSPVVAGEFEQFF
>TRBJ2-7|TRBV29-1|TRBD2|NA|15
TGCAGCGTTGAGACCCGGGGGGAAAGCTCCTACGAGCAGTACTTC
CSVETRGESSYEQYF
>TRBJ2-6|TRBV28|TRBD1|NA|14
TGTGCCAGCTCGGACAGGAATGGGGCCAACGTCCTGACTTTC
CASSDRNGANVLTF
>TRBJ1-4|TRBV7-9|TRBD1|NA|16
TGTGCCAGCAGCCCACAGGGGCCCGAGGGGAATGAAAAACTGTTTTTT
CASSPQGPEGNEKLFF
>TRBJ2-3|TRBV7-2|TRBD2|few|16
TGTGCCAGCAGCTTAAGTGTGCGGACTAGCGGAGATACGCAGTATTTT
CASSLSVRTSGDTQYF
>TRBJ2-7|TRBV27|NA|NA|13
TGTGCCAGCAGTTTACTCAGGGCGGGCGAGCAGTACTTC
CASSLLRAGEQYF
>TRBJ2-7|TRBV9|TRBD2|NA|15
TGTGCCAGCAGCGCCCAAGAAGCGGGAGTGGACGAGCAGTACTTC
CASSAQEAGVDEQYF
>TRBJ1-2|TRBV28|NA|NA|14
TGTGCCAGCCTGGCAGTTACAACTAACTATGGCTACACCTTC
CASLAVTTNYGYTF
>TRBJ2-7|TRBV29-1|TRBD1|NA|14
TGCAGCGTCCGGGACAGGTGGAGCTCCTACGAGCAGTACTTC
CSVRDRWSSYEQYF